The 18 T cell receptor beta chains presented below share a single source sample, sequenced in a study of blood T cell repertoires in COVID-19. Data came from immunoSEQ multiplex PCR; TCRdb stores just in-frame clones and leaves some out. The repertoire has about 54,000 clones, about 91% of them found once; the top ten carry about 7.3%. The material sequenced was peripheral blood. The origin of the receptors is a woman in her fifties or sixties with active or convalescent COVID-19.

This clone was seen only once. The CDR3 reads CASTGRGGGDTQYF. The DNA for the CDR3 is TGTGCCAGCACAGGGCGGGGGGGTGGAGATACGCAGTATTTT. The chain couples TRBV6-5 to TRBJ2-3, with TRBD2 identical over 9 bases. The CDR3 contains 14 residues. V shed 7 bases, J shed 5 bases, and the junction held 7 bases outside the gene matches. Germline V CDR1 and CDR2: MNHEY, SVGAGI.

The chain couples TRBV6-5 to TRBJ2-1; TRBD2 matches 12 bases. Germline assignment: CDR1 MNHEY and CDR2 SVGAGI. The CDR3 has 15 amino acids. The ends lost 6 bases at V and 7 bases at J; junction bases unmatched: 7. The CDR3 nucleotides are TGTGCCAGCAGGCCCCTAGCGGGAGGGGTTAATGAGCAGTTCTTC. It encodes CASRPLAGGVNEQFF.

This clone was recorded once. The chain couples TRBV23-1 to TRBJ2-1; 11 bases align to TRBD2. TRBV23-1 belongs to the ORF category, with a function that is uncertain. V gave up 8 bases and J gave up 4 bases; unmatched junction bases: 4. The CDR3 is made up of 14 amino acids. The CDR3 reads CASGPSGGYNEQFF. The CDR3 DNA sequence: TGCGCCAGCGGGCCTAGCGGGGGGTACAATGAGCAGTTCTTC.

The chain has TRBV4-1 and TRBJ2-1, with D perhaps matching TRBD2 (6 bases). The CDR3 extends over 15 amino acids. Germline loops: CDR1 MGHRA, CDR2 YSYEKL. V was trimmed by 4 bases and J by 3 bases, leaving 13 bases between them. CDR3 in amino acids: CASSLLADLYNEQFF. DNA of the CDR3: TGCGCCAGCAGCCTTTTAGCGGATCTCTACAATGAGCAGTTCTTC.

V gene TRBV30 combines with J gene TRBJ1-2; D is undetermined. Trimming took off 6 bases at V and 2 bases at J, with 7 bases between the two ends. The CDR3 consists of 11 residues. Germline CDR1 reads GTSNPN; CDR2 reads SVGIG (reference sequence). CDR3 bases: TGTGCCTGTACTCTGAACTATGGCTACACCTTC. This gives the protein CACTLNYGYTF. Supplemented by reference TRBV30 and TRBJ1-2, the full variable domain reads SQTIHQWPATLVQPVGSPLSLECTVEGTSNPNLYWYRQAAGRGLQLLFYSVGIGQISSEVPQNLSASRPQDRQFILSSKKLLLSDSGFYLCACTLNYGYTFGSGTRLTVV.

In nucleotides, the CDR3 is TGTGCCAGTAGTAGGGCTAGCGGAGCCTACGAGCAGTACTTC. It encodes CASSRASGAYEQYF. J is TRBJ2-7 and V is TRBV19; 7 bases match TRBD2. Germline V lookup: CDR1 LNHDA, CDR2 SQIVND (reference sequence). The CDR3 loop spans 14 amino acids. With V trimmed by 4 bases and J by 2 bases, 5 bases remained unmatched.

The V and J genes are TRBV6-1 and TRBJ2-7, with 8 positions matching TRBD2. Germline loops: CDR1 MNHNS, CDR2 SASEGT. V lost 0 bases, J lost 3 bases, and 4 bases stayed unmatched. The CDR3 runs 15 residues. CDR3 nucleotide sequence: TGTGCCAGCAGTGAAGCTAGCGGGGTTAGCTACGAGCAGTACTTC. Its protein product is CASSEASGVSYEQYF.

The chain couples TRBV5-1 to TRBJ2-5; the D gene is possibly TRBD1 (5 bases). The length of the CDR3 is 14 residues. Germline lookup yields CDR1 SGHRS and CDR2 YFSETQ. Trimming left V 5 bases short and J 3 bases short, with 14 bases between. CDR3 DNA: TGCGCCAGCAGAAGGGAACAGGTTAAAGAGACCCAGTACTTC. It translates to CASRREQVKETQYF. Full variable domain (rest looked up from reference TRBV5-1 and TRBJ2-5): KAGVTQTPRYLIKTRGQQVTLSCSPISGHRSVSWYQQTPGQGLQFLFEYFSETQRNKGNFPGRFSGRQFSNSRSEMNVSTLELGDSALYLCASRREQVKETQYFGPGTRLLVL.

CDR3 sequence reads: CAWSVMPLAGASYEQYF. Here the CDR3 DNA reads TGTGCCTGGAGTGTAATGCCCCTAGCGGGGGCCTCCTACGAGCAGTACTTC. The gene calls are TRBV30 and TRBJ2-7; 10 bases map to TRBD2. After removal of 0 bases from V and 0 bases from J, the junction contained 8 bases not matched to a gene. In germline, CDR1 is GTSNPN, CDR2 SVGIG (reference sequence). The length of the CDR3 is 17 residues.

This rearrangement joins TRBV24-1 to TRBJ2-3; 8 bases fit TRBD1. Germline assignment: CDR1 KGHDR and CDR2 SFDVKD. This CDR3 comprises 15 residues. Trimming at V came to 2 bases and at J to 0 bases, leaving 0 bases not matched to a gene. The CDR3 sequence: CATSDWTGSTDTQYF. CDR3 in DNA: TGTGCCACCAGTGATTGGACAGGGAGCACAGATACGCAGTATTTT.

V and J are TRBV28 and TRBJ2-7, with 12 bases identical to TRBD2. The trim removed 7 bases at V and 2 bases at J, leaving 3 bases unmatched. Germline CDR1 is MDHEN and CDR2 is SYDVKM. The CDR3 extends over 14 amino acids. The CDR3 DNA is TGTGCCAGCATGCGACTAGCGGGGGCCTACGAGCAGTACTTC. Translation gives CASMRLAGAYEQYF.

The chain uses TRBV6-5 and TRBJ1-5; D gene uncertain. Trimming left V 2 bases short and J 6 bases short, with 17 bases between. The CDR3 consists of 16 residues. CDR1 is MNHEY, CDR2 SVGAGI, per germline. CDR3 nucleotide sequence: TGTGCCAGCAGTTACATAGAGTTTAGAAGCGTTCAGCCCCAGCATTTT. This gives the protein CASSYIEFRSVQPQHF.

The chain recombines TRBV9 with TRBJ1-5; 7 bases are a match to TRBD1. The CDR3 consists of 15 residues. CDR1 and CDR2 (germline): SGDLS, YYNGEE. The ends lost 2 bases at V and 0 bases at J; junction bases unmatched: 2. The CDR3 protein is CASSVTGASNQPQHF. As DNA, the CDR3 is TGTGCCAGCAGCGTTACAGGGGCTAGCAATCAGCCCCAGCATTTT.

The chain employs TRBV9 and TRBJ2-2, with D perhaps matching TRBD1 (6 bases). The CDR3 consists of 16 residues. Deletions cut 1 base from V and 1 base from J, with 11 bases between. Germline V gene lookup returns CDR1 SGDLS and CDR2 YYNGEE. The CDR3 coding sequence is TGTGCCAGCAGCGTAAACAGGGTCGGGAACACCGGGGAGCTGTTTTTT. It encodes CASSVNRVGNTGELFF.

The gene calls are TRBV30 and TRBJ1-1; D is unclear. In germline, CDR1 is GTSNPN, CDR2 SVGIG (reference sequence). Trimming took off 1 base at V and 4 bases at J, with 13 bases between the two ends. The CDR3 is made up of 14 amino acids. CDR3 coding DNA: TGTGCCTGGAGTGGAGCAGGTCTTGGCACTGAAGCTTTCTTT. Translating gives CAWSGAGLGTEAFF. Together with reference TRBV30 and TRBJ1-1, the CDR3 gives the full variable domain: SQTIHQWPATLVQPVGSPLSLECTVEGTSNPNLYWYRQAAGRGLQLLFYSVGIGQISSEVPQNLSASRPQDRQFILSSKKLLLSDSGFYLCAWSGAGLGTEAFFGQGTRLTVV.

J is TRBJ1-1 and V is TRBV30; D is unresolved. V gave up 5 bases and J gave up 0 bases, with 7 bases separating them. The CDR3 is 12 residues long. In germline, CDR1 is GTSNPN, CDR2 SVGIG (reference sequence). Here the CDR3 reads CAWGQLNTEAFF. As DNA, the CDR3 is TGTGCCTGGGGGCAGTTGAACACTGAAGCTTTCTTT. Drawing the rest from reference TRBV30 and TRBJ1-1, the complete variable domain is SQTIHQWPATLVQPVGSPLSLECTVEGTSNPNLYWYRQAAGRGLQLLFYSVGIGQISSEVPQNLSASRPQDRQFILSSKKLLLSDSGFYLCAWGQLNTEAFFGQGTRLTVV.

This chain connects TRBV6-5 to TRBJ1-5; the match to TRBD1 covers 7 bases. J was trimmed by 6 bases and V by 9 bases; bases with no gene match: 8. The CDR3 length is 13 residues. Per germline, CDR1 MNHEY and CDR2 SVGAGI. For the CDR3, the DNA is TGTGCCAGTTCCACAGGGGATAGTCAGCCCCAGCATTTT. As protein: CASSTGDSQPQHF.

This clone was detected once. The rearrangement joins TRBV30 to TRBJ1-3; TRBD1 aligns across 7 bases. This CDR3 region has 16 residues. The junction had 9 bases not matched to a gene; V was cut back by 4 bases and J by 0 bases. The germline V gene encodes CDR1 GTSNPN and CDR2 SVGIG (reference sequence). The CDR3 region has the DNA TGTGCCTGGAACAGGGGAAGTACCTACTCTGGAAACACCATATATTTT. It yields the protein CAWNRGSTYSGNTIYF. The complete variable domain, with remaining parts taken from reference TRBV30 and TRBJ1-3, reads SQTIHQWPATLVQPVGSPLSLECTVEGTSNPNLYWYRQAAGRGLQLLFYSVGIGQISSEVPQNLSASRPQDRQFILSSKKLLLSDSGFYLCAWNRGSTYSGNTIYFGEGSWLTVV.